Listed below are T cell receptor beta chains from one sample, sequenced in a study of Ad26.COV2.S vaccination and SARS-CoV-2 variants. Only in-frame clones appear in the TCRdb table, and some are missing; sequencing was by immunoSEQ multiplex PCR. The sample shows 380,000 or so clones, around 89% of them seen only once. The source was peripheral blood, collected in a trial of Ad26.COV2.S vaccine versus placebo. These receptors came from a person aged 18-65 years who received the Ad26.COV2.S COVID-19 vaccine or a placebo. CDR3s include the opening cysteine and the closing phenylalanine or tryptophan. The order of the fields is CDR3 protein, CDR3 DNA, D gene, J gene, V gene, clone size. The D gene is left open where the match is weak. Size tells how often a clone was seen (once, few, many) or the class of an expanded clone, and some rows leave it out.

CDR3aa: CASSATSEGYYNEQFF
CDR3nt: TGTGCCAGTAGTGCCACAAGCGAGGGATACTACAATGAGCAGTTCTTC
d_gene: .
j_gene: TRBJ2-1
v_gene: TRBV19
abundance: .

CDR3aa: CASRGQGPRNQPQHF
CDR3nt: TGTGCCAGCAGGGGACAGGGGCCCCGCAATCAGCCCCAGCATTTT
d_gene: TRBD1
j_gene: TRBJ1-5
v_gene: TRBV28
abundance: .

CDR3aa: CASSERGAKGTQYF
CDR3nt: TGTGCCAGCAGTGAACGAGGGGCCAAGGGTACGCAGTATTTT
d_gene: .
j_gene: TRBJ2-3
v_gene: TRBV6-1
abundance: once

CDR3aa: CASSGQSNTEAFF
CDR3nt: TGTGCCAGCTCGGGTCAGTCAAACACTGAAGCTTTCTTT
d_gene: .
j_gene: TRBJ1-1
v_gene: TRBV18
abundance: .

CDR3aa: CASSTSSPGETQYF
CDR3nt: TGTGCCAGCAGTACCTCATCCCCCGGAGAGACCCAGTACTTC
d_gene: .
j_gene: TRBJ2-5
v_gene: TRBV6-2/TRBV6-3
abundance: .

CDR3aa: CASSEPTGRGGYTF
CDR3nt: TGTGCCAGCAGTGAGCCGACAGGGCGAGGAGGCTACACCTTC
d_gene: TRBD1
j_gene: TRBJ1-2
v_gene: TRBV25-1
abundance: .

CDR3aa: CASSLTGTGEYGYTF
CDR3nt: TGTGCCAGCAGCCTAACCGGGACAGGGGAGTATGGCTACACCTTC
d_gene: TRBD1
j_gene: TRBJ1-2
v_gene: TRBV9
abundance: .

CDR3aa: CASSSGPSPVDKQYF
CDR3nt: TGTGCCAGCAGCTCGGGACCCTCCCCGGTCGACAAGCAGTACTTC
d_gene: .
j_gene: TRBJ2-7
v_gene: TRBV13
abundance: once

CDR3aa: CASSLVGGRGRNTIYF
CDR3nt: TGTGCCAGCAGCTTAGTGGGGGGGCGAGGACGAAACACCATATATTTT
d_gene: .
j_gene: TRBJ1-3
v_gene: TRBV7-6
abundance: .

CDR3aa: CASSLRTTVSYNEQFF
CDR3nt: TGTGCCAGCAGCCTCCGGACTACAGTCTCCTACAATGAGCAGTTCTTC
d_gene: .
j_gene: TRBJ2-1
v_gene: TRBV7-6
abundance: .

CDR3aa: CASSQGTVSNQPQHF
CDR3nt: TGCGCCAGCAGCCAAGGGACAGTTAGCAATCAGCCCCAGCATTTT
d_gene: .
j_gene: TRBJ1-5
v_gene: TRBV4-1
abundance: .

CDR3aa: CASSTGGNEQYF
CDR3nt: TGTGCCAGCAGTACCGGGGGTAACGAGCAGTACTTC
d_gene: .
j_gene: TRBJ2-7
v_gene: TRBV28
abundance: .

CDR3aa: CASSQSSGRDYEQYF
CDR3nt: TGCGCCAGCAGCCAATCTAGCGGGAGGGACTACGAGCAGTACTTC
d_gene: TRBD2
j_gene: TRBJ2-7
v_gene: TRBV5-1
abundance: .

CDR3aa: CASSISQAPGAEAFF
CDR3nt: TGTGCCAGTAGTATTAGTCAGGCCCCCGGGGCTGAAGCTTTCTTT
d_gene: .
j_gene: TRBJ1-1
v_gene: TRBV19
abundance: .

CDR3aa: CASSPAPGIVNTEAFF
CDR3nt: TGTGCCAGCAGCCCCGCCCCAGGGATAGTGAACACTGAAGCTTTCTTT
d_gene: .
j_gene: TRBJ1-1
v_gene: TRBV3-1/TRBV3-2
abundance: .

CDR3aa: CAISESLSRFGSPSSYEQYF
CDR3nt: TGTGCCATCAGTGAGTCTTTAAGCAGGTTCGGTTCGCCGTCATCCTACGAGCAGTACTTC
d_gene: .
j_gene: TRBJ2-7
v_gene: TRBV10-3
abundance: .

CDR3aa: CATSGSGNTEAFF
CDR3nt: TGTGCCACCAGTGGCTCGGGGAACACTGAAGCTTTCTTT
d_gene: .
j_gene: TRBJ1-1
v_gene: TRBV24-1
abundance: .

CDR3aa: CASSFRVAGGADTQYF
CDR3nt: TGCGCCAGCAGCTTTCGGGTAGCGGGAGGTGCGGATACGCAGTATTTT
d_gene: TRBD2
j_gene: TRBJ2-3
v_gene: TRBV5-1
abundance: .

CDR3aa: CASSKEGLTEAFF
CDR3nt: TGTGCCAGTAGTAAGGAGGGTCTCACTGAAGCTTTCTTT
d_gene: .
j_gene: TRBJ1-1
v_gene: TRBV19
abundance: .